The 24 T cell receptor beta chains below were found in one sample sequenced in a study of shared clonotypes between healthy human individuals. Assay: immunoSEQ multiplex PCR; the TCRdb copy retains only in-frame clones and omits some. The table includes about 560,000 clones, roughly four fifths detected once. The sample taken for sequencing was PBMCs. These receptors came from a woman aged 40 to 49 in good health. Some clones in this sample may be carry-over from other donors' samples.

The rearrangement joins TRBV9 to TRBJ1-3, with TRBD1 identical over 11 bases. This CDR3 is 17 amino acids long. V lost 0 bases, J lost 1 base, and 3 bases stayed unmatched. Germline V CDR1 and CDR2: SGDLS, YYNGEE. CDR3 residues: CASSVGGTGGSGNTIYF. The CDR3 DNA is TGTGCCAGCAGCGTAGGGGGGACAGGGGGTTCTGGAAACACCATATATTTT.

For this clone: Other nucleotide sequences from this sample produce the same CDR3. The rearrangement links TRBV9 to TRBJ2-7, with 11 bases fitting TRBD2. Trimming at V came to 0 bases and at J to 1 base, leaving 0 bases not matched to a gene. This CDR3 contains 15 residues. Germline V gene sequence: CDR1 SGDLS, CDR2 YYNGEE. CDR3: CASSVGTSGSYEQYF. Written as DNA, the CDR3 is TGTGCCAGCAGCGTAGGGACTAGCGGGTCCTACGAGCAGTACTTC.

The J gene is TRBJ1-3, the V gene TRBV12-5, with D maybe TRBD1 (5 bases). CDR1 is LGHNT, CDR2 FRNRAP, per germline. V was clipped by 5 bases and J by 0 bases, with 20 bases between them. The CDR3 contains 18 residues. CDR3 protein: CASGPAGVDGNSGNTIYF. The CDR3 coding sequence is TGTGCTAGTGGTCCAGCGGGGGTGGACGGAAACTCTGGAAACACCATATATTTT.

This clone was counted many times. Other nucleotide sequences in the sample specify the same CDR3. The chain has TRBV5-1 and TRBJ1-1; D is undetermined. Germline loops: CDR1 SGHRS, CDR2 YFSETQ. Trimming took 0 bases from V and 0 from J, leaving 6 bases between them. The CDR3 spans 14 residues. The CDR3, as DNA: TGCGCCAGCAGCTTGGGCGGAATGAACACTGAAGCTTTCTTT. Translating gives CASSLGGMNTEAFF. The full variable domain, rest sourced from reference TRBV5-1 and TRBJ1-1, is KAGVTQTPRYLIKTRGQQVTLSCSPISGHRSVSWYQQTPGQGLQFLFEYFSETQRNKGNFPGRFSGRQFSNSRSEMNVSTLELGDSALYLCASSLGGMNTEAFFGQGTRLTVV.

V gene TRBV6-6 combines with J gene TRBJ2-3; tentatively, D is TRBD1 (6 bases). The CDR3 is made up of 16 amino acids. V was clipped by 3 bases and J by 0 bases, with 13 bases between them. Germline V gene lookup returns CDR1 MNHNY and CDR2 SVGAGI (reference sequence). This CDR3 is CASSYFRTASTDTQYF. The CDR3 coding sequence is TGTGCCAGCAGTTATTTTCGGACAGCTAGCACAGATACGCAGTATTTT.

This clone was recorded a few times. The chain links TRBV29-1 to TRBJ2-5; 11 nucleotides align to TRBD2. This CDR3 contains 15 residues. CDR1 and CDR2 from the germline V gene are SQVTM and ANQGSEA. V lost 6 bases to trimming and J lost 4 bases; unmatched junction nucleotides: 10. The CDR3, as DNA: TGCAGCGTCCCCCTTACTAGCGGGAGAGGAGAGACCCAGTACTTC. Amino acid sequence: CSVPLTSGRGETQYF.

J is TRBJ1-5 and V is TRBV7-8, with D perhaps TRBD1 (5 bases). Germline V CDR1 and CDR2: SGHVS, FQNEAQ. The CDR3 runs 16 residues. Trimming removed 5 bases from V and 6 bases from J, with 20 bases in between. This chain's CDR3 is CASSPRTSRGVQPQHF. As DNA, the CDR3 is TGTGCCAGCAGCCCCAGGACCAGCCGGGGCGTTCAGCCCCAGCATTTT.

The genes are TRBV10-3 and TRBJ1-2, with a tentative D call TRBD1 (6 bases). Germline V gene data show CDR1 as ENHRY and CDR2 as SYGVKD. The V end was cut by 2 bases, the J end by 8 bases, with 15 bases between. The CDR3 is 14 residues long. The CDR3 coding sequence is TGTGCCATCAGTGAGCCCGGGGGCGGGGACGGCTACACCTTC. Its protein is CAISEPGGGDGYTF.

This chain uses TRBV14 with TRBJ2-1, with D perhaps TRBD2 (6 bases). CDR3 length: 14 amino acids. Trimming cost V 4 bases and J 4 bases, with 11 bases left between them. CDR1 is SGHDN and CDR2 is FVKESK in the germline V gene. In nucleotides, the CDR3 is TGTGCCAGCAGCCCCGGGAGAGGATACAATGAGCAGTTCTTC. Protein: CASSPGRGYNEQFF.

V is TRBV5-1 and J is TRBJ2-7; D is uncertain. V was trimmed by 0 bases and J by 3 bases, leaving 10 bases between them. The CDR3 runs to 14 residues. Per the germline V gene, CDR1 is SGHRS and CDR2 is YFSETQ. This CDR3 reads CASSLEGPGYEQYF. CDR3 bases: TGCGCCAGCAGCTTGGAAGGGCCTGGCTACGAGCAGTACTTC.

This chain joins TRBV7-9 and TRBJ2-1; 12 positions agree with TRBD2. From germline, CDR1 is SEHNR and CDR2 FQNEAQ (reference sequence). Losses at the gene ends were 4 bases for V and 5 bases for J; bases not matched to a gene: 6. This CDR3 is built from 16 residues. CDR3 sequence: CASSSRGLAGHNEQFF. The DNA of the CDR3 is TGTGCCAGCAGCTCCCGCGGACTAGCGGGACACAATGAGCAGTTCTTC.

The chain couples TRBV5-6 to TRBJ1-1; tentative D call: TRBD1 (6 bases). Germline V gives CDR1 SGHDT, CDR2 YYEEEE. Trimming removed 2 bases at V and 0 bases at J, with 11 bases between. This CDR3 region has 15 residues. The CDR3 here is CASSFEGGMNTEAFF. CDR3 nucleotide sequence: TGTGCCAGCAGCTTTGAGGGGGGGATGAACACTGAAGCTTTCTTT. The full variable domain, rest sourced from reference TRBV5-6 and TRBJ1-1, is DAGVTQSPTHLIKTRGQQVTLRCSPKSGHDTVSWYQQALGQGPQFIFQYYEEEERQRGNFPDRFSGHQFPNYSSELNVNALLLGDSALYLCASSFEGGMNTEAFFGQGTRLTVV.

This clone was counted only a few times. DNA of the CDR3: TGTGCCAGCAGTTATACCTACGAGCAGTACTTC. Its protein is CASSYTYEQYF. The chain joins TRBV6-6 to TRBJ2-5; D is ambiguous. The DNA end favors TRBJ2-7, so the J call may be wrong. The length of the CDR3 is 11 residues. CDR1 MNHNY and CDR2 SVGAGI come from the germline V gene (reference sequence).

This clone was seen only once. The chain is built from TRBV28 and TRBJ2-5; D unclear. This CDR3 comprises 15 residues. The V end was cut by 2 bases, the J end by 5 bases, with 15 bases between. Germline V gene lookup returns CDR1 MDHEN and CDR2 SYDVKM. The CDR3 here is CASSLRSGVGETQYF. The CDR3, as DNA: TGTGCCAGCAGTTTACGGTCTGGGGTCGGTGAGACCCAGTACTTC.

The chain joins TRBV7-2 to TRBJ2-1; D may be TRBD1 or TRBD2 (5 bases each). In germline, CDR1 is SGHTA, CDR2 FQGNSA. With 2 bases removed from V and 9 bases from J, the gap between germline ends came to 14 bases. CDR3 length: 14 amino acids. CDR3: CASSLNRLRGEQFF. CDR3 bases: TGTGCCAGCAGCTTAAATAGGTTGAGGGGTGAGCAGTTCTTC.

The genes are TRBV6-5 and TRBJ1-6; perhaps TRBD1 as D (6 bases). The CDR3 covers 16 residues. Trimming cost V 0 bases and J 9 bases, with 15 bases left between them. Germline V gene sequence: CDR1 MNHEY, CDR2 SVGAGI. This CDR3 is CASSYSGLGAGSPLHF. CDR3 sequence (DNA): TGTGCCAGCAGTTACTCAGGGTTGGGGGCAGGTTCACCCCTCCACTTT.

The gene calls are TRBV25-1 and TRBJ1-1; weak D call: TRBD1 (5 bases). Germline loops: CDR1 MGHDK, CDR2 SYGVNS. V gave up 1 base and J gave up 1 base, with 16 bases separating them. The CDR3 runs 17 residues. The CDR3 region has the DNA TGTGCCAGCAGTGAATCTGAGACTGGGCAGGGGAACACTGAAGCTTTCTTT. Its translation is CASSESETGQGNTEAFF.

J is TRBJ2-1 and V is TRBV19; 8 nucleotides align to TRBD2. Germline CDR1 is LNHDA and CDR2 is SQIVND (reference sequence). CDR3 length: 13 amino acids. The ends lost 1 base at V and 10 bases at J; junction bases unmatched: 3. The CDR3 nucleotides are TGTGCCAGTAGTATAGTTGGCGGGAGGGAGCAGTTCTTC. Its protein product is CASSIVGGREQFF.

This clone was seen only a few times. This rearrangement joins TRBV6-4 to TRBJ2-2; TRBD2 aligns across 12 bases. Germline CDR1 MRHNA, CDR2 SNTAGT. CDR3 size: 15 residues. The J segment lost 6 bases and the V segment lost 7 bases, leaving 6 bases of the junction unmatched. This CDR3 is CASKRLAGDPGELFF. For the CDR3, the DNA is TGTGCCAGCAAGCGACTAGCGGGAGACCCCGGGGAGCTGTTTTTT.

A few counts support this clone. This chain links TRBV27 with TRBJ1-5, with a tentative D call TRBD1 (5 bases). In germline, CDR1 is MNHEY, CDR2 SMNVEV (reference sequence). This CDR3 comprises 14 residues. V lost 7 bases and J 3 bases, leaving 13 bases between the germline ends. The CDR3 DNA follows: TGTGCCAGCAAATTCGACAGCCCCAATCAGCCCCAGCATTTT. Its translation: CASKFDSPNQPQHF.

Worth noting for this clone: One end of the junction does not line up with germline, which may come from a read error. The chain's CDR3 is CASSPPSTGKDQPQHF. Written as DNA, the CDR3 is TGCGCCAGCAGCCCTCCTTCGACAGGGAAGGATCAGCCCCAGCATTTT. The chain uses TRBV7-8 and TRBJ1-5, with TRBD1 matching over 7 bases. The length of the CDR3 is 16 residues. Germline V gene lookup returns CDR1 SGHVS and CDR2 FQNEAQ.

The V and J genes are TRBV11-2 and TRBJ2-1, with D perhaps TRBD2 (6 bases). Germline V gene sequence: CDR1 SGHAT, CDR2 FQNNGV. Between the trimmed V and J ends, which lost 3 bases and 6 bases, there was a span of 9 bases. The CDR3 covers 13 residues. The CDR3 DNA sequence: TGTGCCAGCAGCTTTACTAGCTTCAATGAGCAGTTCTTC. Translated: CASSFTSFNEQFF.

The J gene is TRBJ1-2, the V gene TRBV7-7; 9 nucleotides line up with TRBD1. CDR1 and CDR2 (germline): SSHAT, FNYEAQ (reference sequence). The CDR3 has 18 residues. The CDR3 sequence is CASGKIVVRDRAYYGYTF. The CDR3 nucleotides read TGTGCTAGCGGCAAAATCGTAGTCAGGGACAGGGCATATTATGGCTACACCTTC.

The rearrangement joins TRBV28 to TRBJ1-5; no clear D gene. The CDR3 has 12 residues. Deletions cut 1 base from V and 7 bases from J, with 5 bases between. CDR1 is MDHEN, CDR2 SYDVKM, per germline. CDR3 loop: CASSLSAQPQHF. Here the CDR3 DNA reads TGTGCCAGCAGTTTATCCGCCCAGCCCCAGCATTTT.